These T cell receptor beta chains were read from a single sample in a study of cytomegalovirus exposure and HLA in healthy donors. The data were produced by immunoSEQ multiplex PCR, yet TCRdb's version contains in-frame clones alone and is incomplete. The table has under 200,000 clones, nearly 80% seen once; the top ten hold just over 3%. Sequenced sample: PBMCs. These receptors were collected from a middle-aged woman in good health and CMV-seronegative. CDR3s include the opening cysteine and the closing phenylalanine or tryptophan. D genes are given only for firm matches. Some rows have no size entry. The others give once, few or many, or a class for an expanded clone.

>TRBV28|TRBJ2-5|-|-
CASQQGTETQYF
TGTGCCAGTCAACAGGGAACAGAGACCCAGTACTTC
>TRBV6-5|TRBJ1-2|-|TRBD1
CASSSWTGWGGYTF
TGTGCCAGCAGCTCCTGGACAGGGTGGGGTGGCTACACCTTC
>TRBV7-8|TRBJ1-1|-|-
CASSLSGGTEAFF
TGTGCCAGCAGCTTATCGGGGGGCACTGAAGCTTTCTTT
>TRBV5-5|TRBJ1-5|-|TRBD1
CASSLFGTGGFNQPQHF
TGTGCCAGCAGCTTGTTTGGGACAGGGGGCTTCAATCAGCCCCAGCATTTT
>TRBV27|TRBJ2-5|-|TRBD1
CASSVTTGGETQYF
TGTGCCAGCAGTGTAACGACAGGGGGCGAGACCCAGTACTTC
>TRBV5-5|TRBJ1-2|-|-
CASSLGPTGRGYTF
TGTGCCAGCAGCTTGGGTCCTACAGGGCGAGGCTACACCTTC
>TRBV5-1|TRBJ1-1|-|-
CASSLAGTVTAEAFF
TGCGCCAGCAGCTTGGCCGGGACTGTCACGGCTGAAGCTTTCTTT
>TRBV7-8|TRBJ2-3|-|TRBD2
CASSGEGGGGASSTDTQYF
TGTGCCAGCAGCGGCGAGGGGGGCGGGGGGGCCTCTAGCACAGATACGCAGTATTTT
>TRBV2|TRBJ2-7|-|TRBD2
CATGLAGALASYEQYF
TGTGCCACGGGACTAGCGGGGGCCCTCGCCTCCTACGAGCAGTACTTC
>TRBV2|TRBJ1-1|-|-
CASSFPGIVGNTEAFF
TGTGCCAGCAGTTTCCCAGGGATTGTCGGGAACACTGAAGCTTTCTTT
>TRBV6-4|TRBJ2-7|-|TRBD1
CASSALTGSEQYF
TGTGCCAGCAGTGCCCTGACAGGGTCCGAGCAGTACTTC
>TRBV4-1|TRBJ2-7|-|TRBD2
CASSQAGLANYEQYF
TGCGCCAGCAGCCAAGCGGGACTAGCAAACTACGAGCAGTACTTC
>TRBV18|TRBJ1-5|-|TRBD1
CASSPGTGTNNQPQHF
TGTGCCAGCTCACCCGGGACAGGGACGAACAATCAGCCCCAGCATTTT
>TRBV5-4|TRBJ2-3|-|TRBD2
CASSPAPGLAGIGDTQYF
TGTGCCAGCAGCCCAGCGCCGGGACTAGCGGGGATCGGAGATACGCAGTATTTT
>TRBV27|TRBJ2-2|-|TRBD2
CASSTKRGGTRDTGELFF
TGTGCCAGCAGTACCAAGCGGGGTGGAACCAGAGACACCGGGGAGCTGTTTTTT
>TRBV4-1|TRBJ1-1|few|-
CASRQSRGMNTEAFF
TGCGCCAGCAGGCAGTCTCGGGGGATGAACACTGAAGCTTTCTTT
>TRBV9|TRBJ2-3|-|-
CASSYTDTQYF
TGTGCCAGCAGCTATACAGATACGCAGTATTTT
>TRBV25-1|TRBJ2-6|-|-
CASSESGSYSGANVLTF
TGTGCCAGCAGTGAATCGGGATCATACTCTGGGGCCAACGTCCTGACTTTC
>TRBV2|TRBJ2-7|-|-
CASKTEGQTYEQYF
TGTGCCAGCAAGACGGAGGGGCAGACCTACGAGCAGTACTTC
>TRBV7-9|TRBJ1-1|-|-
CASSLVGGYGTEAFF
TGTGCCAGCAGCTTAGTTGGGGGGTATGGCACTGAAGCTTTCTTT
>TRBV29-1|TRBJ1-2|-|-
CSSSDSAVLPNYGYTF
TGCAGTTCCTCGGACAGCGCAGTTCTACCCAACTATGGCTACACCTTC
>TRBV19|TRBJ2-7|-|TRBD1
CASSTRQGGHEQYF
TGTGCCAGTAGTACCCGACAGGGGGGTCACGAGCAGTACTTC
>TRBV27|TRBJ1-6|-|TRBD1
CASSFGAGGTSPLHF
TGTGCCAGCAGTTTCGGCGCAGGGGGTACCTCACCCCTCCACTTT
>TRBV28|TRBJ1-5|-|-
CASTLMGGDQPQHF
TGTGCCAGCACTCTTATGGGGGGGGATCAGCCCCAGCATTTT
>TRBV5-4|TRBJ2-5|-|TRBD2
CASSLEAGGQETQYF
TGTGCCAGCAGCCTGGAAGCGGGGGGGCAAGAGACCCAGTACTTC
>TRBV5-8|TRBJ2-7|few|TRBD2
CASSWASGVSEQYF
TGTGCCAGCAGTTGGGCTAGCGGGGTAAGCGAGCAGTACTTC
>TRBV25-1|TRBJ1-2|-|-
CASRADRIYGYTF
TGTGCCAGCAGGGCGGACAGAATCTATGGCTACACCTTC
>TRBV11-2|TRBJ2-6|-|-
CASSFRGGGANVLTF
TGTGCCAGCAGCTTCAGGGGTGGCGGGGCCAACGTCCTGACTTTC
>TRBV7-2|TRBJ2-7|few|TRBD2
CASSPRLAGGYEQYF
TGTGCCAGCAGCCCTCGACTAGCGGGGGGCTACGAGCAGTACTTC
>TRBV5-1|TRBJ2-3|-|TRBD2
CASSRRERGNTDTQYF
TGCGCCAGCAGCCGCCGGGAGCGGGGGAACACAGATACGCAGTATTTT
>TRBV7-6|TRBJ2-1|-|-
CASSPQTGSTYNEQFF
TGTGCCAGCAGCCCCCAGACAGGAAGCACCTACAATGAGCAGTTCTTC
>TRBV19|TRBJ1-3|-|-
CASSIFGVSGNTIYF
TGTGCCAGTAGTATTTTCGGGGTATCTGGAAACACCATATATTTT
>TRBV6-5|TRBJ2-2|-|-
CASSYWQTNTGELFF
TGTGCCAGCAGTTACTGGCAGACAAACACCGGGGAGCTGTTTTTT
>TRBV28|TRBJ1-2|-|TRBD1
CASSLTGGLYGYTF
TGTGCCAGCAGTTTAACAGGGGGCCTCTATGGCTACACCTTC
>TRBV5-4|TRBJ2-2|-|-
CASSLGGQTAGELFF
TGTGCCAGCAGCTTGGGGGGGCAGACTGCCGGGGAGCTGTTTTTT
>TRBV13|TRBJ1-1|-|-
CASSFQGHTEAFF
TGTGCCAGCAGCTTCCAGGGTCACACTGAAGCTTTCTTT
>TRBV10-3|TRBJ1-5|-|-
CAISESEVRNQPQHF
TGTGCCATCAGTGAGTCCGAGGTACGCAATCAGCCCCAGCATTTT
>TRBV5-1|TRBJ2-3|-|TRBD2
CASRDVTGRAVTDTQYF
TGCGCCAGCAGAGATGTGACCGGGAGGGCGGTCACAGATACGCAGTATTTT
>TRBV5-1|TRBJ2-7|-|-
CASSFAPGAYEQYF
TGCGCCAGCAGCTTCGCCCCGGGGGCCTACGAGCAGTACTTC
>TRBV5-1|TRBJ2-7|-|TRBD2
CASSMLLAGADEQYF
TGCGCCAGCAGCATGCTACTAGCGGGGGCTGACGAGCAGTACTTC
>TRBV5-1|TRBJ2-3|-|-
CASSYWASTDTQYF
TGCGCCAGCAGCTATTGGGCCAGCACAGATACGCAGTATTTT
>TRBV19|TRBJ1-1|-|TRBD1
CATGQENEAFF
TGTGCCACCGGACAGGAAAACGAAGCTTTCTTT
>TRBV9|TRBJ2-6|-|-
CASSVRNSGANVLTF
TGTGCCAGCAGCGTGCGAAACTCTGGGGCCAACGTCCTGACTTTC
>TRBV5-6|TRBJ2-1|-|TRBD1
CASSLYAGQGYYNEQFF
TGTGCCAGCAGCTTGTATGCGGGACAGGGCTATTACAATGAGCAGTTCTTC
>TRBV7-3|TRBJ2-1|-|TRBD2
CASSQGLAAYNEQFF
TGTGCCAGCAGCCAAGGACTAGCCGCATACAATGAGCAGTTCTTC
>TRBV2|TRBJ1-4|-|TRBD1
CASSVQGAGEKLFF
TGTGCCAGCAGTGTCCAGGGGGCTGGTGAAAAACTGTTTTTT
>TRBV4-1|TRBJ1-2|-|-
CASSLPRGEGANYGYTF
TGCGCCAGCAGCCTTCCGCGGGGGGAAGGGGCTAACTATGGCTACACCTTC
>TRBV5-5|TRBJ2-7|-|-
CASNFGGGSYEQYF
TGTGCCAGCAATTTTGGGGGCGGGTCCTACGAGCAGTACTTC
>TRBV28|TRBJ1-6|-|TRBD1
CASSRRGRESPLHF
TGTGCCAGCAGCCGCAGGGGGCGTGAATCACCCCTCCACTTT
>TRBV5-6|TRBJ1-2|-|-
CASSLDGIYGYTF
TGTGCCAGCAGCTTAGACGGGATCTATGGCTACACCTTC
>TRBV18|TRBJ2-5|-|TRBD1
CASSPGTGRETQYF
TGTGCCAGCTCCCCTGGGACAGGGAGGGAGACCCAGTACTTC
>TRBV19|TRBJ1-5|once|-
CATRWGGSNQPQHF
TGTGCCACGAGGTGGGGGGGTAGCAATCAGCCCCAGCATTTT
>TRBV6-5|TRBJ1-1|-|TRBD1
CASTGTGATSPEAFF
TGTGCCAGCACCGGGACAGGGGCGACTTCACCTGAAGCTTTCTTT
>TRBV9|TRBJ2-1|-|TRBD2
CASSLTGGPLIYNEQFF
TGTGCCAGCAGCCTAACGGGGGGTCCCTTGATCTACAATGAGCAGTTCTTC
>TRBV27|TRBJ2-1|-|-
CASSPSWRNEQFF
TGTGCCAGCAGTCCCTCTTGGCGGAATGAGCAGTTCTTC
>TRBV14|TRBJ2-4|once|TRBD1
CASSPRDRLNIQYF
TGTGCCAGCAGTCCCCGGGACAGGCTTAACATTCAGTACTTC
>TRBV28|TRBJ2-2|-|TRBD2
CASRELAGGNGGELFF
TGTGCCAGCAGAGAACTAGCGGGGGGGAATGGCGGGGAGCTGTTTTTT
>TRBV4-1|TRBJ2-5|-|TRBD1
CASRGTGWETQYF
TGCGCCAGCAGGGGGACAGGGTGGGAGACCCAGTACTTC
>TRBV9|TRBJ1-2|-|-
CASSVESGANYGYTF
TGTGCCAGCAGCGTAGAATCCGGGGCTAACTATGGCTACACCTTC
>TRBV15|TRBJ1-3|-|-
CATSRDRFSGNTIYF
TGTGCCACCAGCAGAGATCGGTTCTCTGGAAACACCATATATTTT